Given below is one T cell receptor beta chain in context. As yet, its antigen is unknown. This specimen belongs to a study of vaccination effects on CD4 cells after COVID-19. Study context: Post-vaccine samples followed the second dose by a median of 72 days.

V shed 3 bases and J shed 5 bases, with 16 bases lying between them. The CDR3 runs to 15 residues. Germline values: CDR1 MGHRA, CDR2 YSYEKL. The repertoire was sequenced with immunoSEQ multiplex PCR; TCRdb's copy has only in-frame clones and lacks some. The data show approximately 30,000 clones, with 70% to 75% seen just once and about 15% held by the top ten. CD4+ T cells were isolated after about eleven days of culture. The participants, recipients of two vaccine doses, got either BNT162b2 or mRNA-1273. Half-medium replacement with IL-2 medium occurred on days 3 and 7. The sequencing used CD4+ T cells from PBMCs cultured without peptide, collected after COVID-19 vaccination. The chain joins TRBV4-1 to TRBJ2-5, with D perhaps given as TRBD1 or TRBD2 (5 bases each). The TCR originated in a human donor who received a COVID-19 vaccine. CDR3 DNA sequence: TGCGCCAGCAGCCACCTCCCGGGACCCCGGGAGACCCAGTACTTC. Amino acid sequence: CASSHLPGPRETQYF.